The 29 T cell receptor beta chains reported below all come from one sample, sequenced in a study of cytomegalovirus exposure and HLA in healthy donors. The study ran its PCR with 60 Vbeta and 13 Jbeta primers. Clones were read by immunoSEQ multiplex PCR, and TCRdb kept only the in-frame ones, dropping some. The sample has approximately 160,000 clones, 65% to 80% seen once. Material: PBMCs. The receptors shown here come from a woman aged 50 to 60 in good health and CMV-seropositive.

This clone was observed a handful of times. The chain carries TRBV6-1 and TRBJ1-1; TRBD1 aligns across 9 bases. The CDR3 length is 14 residues. V lost 5 bases, J lost 11 bases, and 12 bases stayed unmatched. CDR1 and CDR2 (germline): MNHNS, SASEGT. CDR3: CASSLTPGQGFAFF. CDR3 in DNA: TGTGCCAGCAGTTTAACACCGGGACAGGGCTTCGCTTTCTTT.

The rearrangement links TRBV5-6 to TRBJ1-2, with TRBD1 matching over 12 bases. The germline CDR1 and CDR2 sequences are SGHDT and YYEEEE. The CDR3 consists of 17 residues. Germline trimming cut 4 bases from V and 2 bases from J; bases unmatched to any gene: 9. CDR3 DNA sequence: TGTGCCAGCAGCCCTGCTTGGGACAGGGGGCCGAACTATGGCTACACCTTC. Translated, it gives CASSPAWDRGPNYGYTF.

The rearrangement joins TRBV5-4 to TRBJ2-1, with 9 bases matching TRBD1. This CDR3 is 13 amino acids long. Germline-derived CDR1 and CDR2 are SGHNT and YYREEE (reference sequence). Unmatched junction bases numbered 4, after V lost 4 bases and J lost 8 bases. In DNA, the CDR3 is TGTGCCAGCAGCAAGGACAGGGGTGATGAGCAGTTCTTC. It is translated as CASSKDRGDEQFF.

The chain links TRBV27 to TRBJ1-3; D call uncertain. V was cut by 5 bases and J by 0 bases, with 8 bases left in between. This CDR3 spans 14 amino acids. CDR1 and CDR2 from the germline V gene are MNHEY and SMNVEV (reference sequence). The CDR3 protein is CASSLQRSGNTIYF. Written as DNA, the CDR3 is TGTGCCAGCAGTCTTCAGCGCTCTGGAAACACCATATATTTT.

The chain has TRBV21-1 and TRBJ2-1; the DNA was not compared with TRBD2, the D call given in the table. TRBV21-1 is described as a pseudogene. The CDR3 length is 16 residues. In DNA, the CDR3 is TGTGCCAGCAGCAAACCTCCGGGACTAAGTTTTAATGAGCAGTTCTTC. Translated, it gives CASSKPPGLSFNEQFF.

This rearrangement joins TRBV7-2 to TRBJ1-2; tentative D call: TRBD1 (5 bases). CDR3 length: 14 residues. Germline V gene data show CDR1 as SGHTA and CDR2 as FQGNSA. V was trimmed by 1 base and J by 8 bases, leaving 14 bases between them. This CDR3 is CASSLGAGGRGYTF. The CDR3 nucleotides are TGTGCCAGCAGCTTAGGGGCGGGGGGTCGGGGCTACACCTTC.

This clone appeared once. The V call is TRBV9, the J call TRBJ2-1, with 8 bases identical to TRBD2. There are 15 residues in the CDR3. CDR1 SGDLS and CDR2 YYNGEE come from the germline V gene. After removal of 3 bases from V and 4 bases from J, the junction contained 6 bases not matched to a gene. The CDR3 protein is CASSAGGATYNEQFF. The DNA for the CDR3 is TGTGCCAGCAGCGCGGGGGGGGCTACATACAATGAGCAGTTCTTC.

This clone has only one observation. V usage is TRBV4-3 and J usage is TRBJ1-2, with 9 nucleotides matching TRBD1. J gave up 2 bases and V 0 bases, and 7 bases lay outside the gene matches. The CDR3 runs 17 residues. In germline, CDR1 is LGHNA, CDR2 YSLEER. The CDR3: CASSQDRRTGVNYGYTF. The DNA for the CDR3 is TGCGCCAGCAGCCAAGATCGAAGGACAGGGGTAAACTATGGCTACACCTTC.

The chain employs TRBV7-9 and TRBJ2-1, with 10 bases that match TRBD2. CDR1 and CDR2 (germline): SEHNR, FQNEAQ (reference sequence). Germline trimming cut 1 base from V and 10 bases from J; bases unmatched to any gene: 7. CDR3 length: 15 amino acids. The CDR3 DNA reads TGTGCCAGCAGCTTAGGCCTAGCGGGGGCTAGCGAGCAGTTCTTC. Translation gives CASSLGLAGASEQFF.

V and J are TRBV5-8 and TRBJ2-1, with 10 nucleotides matching TRBD1. The CDR3 covers 20 residues. Germline V gives CDR1 SGHTS, CDR2 YDEGEE. V trimming: 3 bases; J trimming: 7 bases; junction bases outside the gene matches: 22. The CDR3: CASSYHRTGGSLREWNEQFF. As DNA, the CDR3 is TGTGCCAGCAGCTATCATAGGACAGGGGGATCCTTAAGGGAATGGAATGAGCAGTTCTTC.

This chain uses TRBV2 with TRBJ2-2; TRBD2 matches at 7 bases. J was trimmed by 5 bases and V by 3 bases; bases with no gene match: 3. The germline V gene encodes CDR1 SNHLY and CDR2 FYNNEI. This CDR3 is built from 14 residues. CDR3 sequence reads: CASSETSWTGELFF. The DNA for the CDR3 is TGTGCCAGCAGTGAGACTAGCTGGACCGGGGAGCTGTTTTTT. The whole variable domain, filled in from reference TRBV2 and TRBJ2-2, reads EPEVTQTPSHQVTQMGQEVILRCVPISNHLYFYWYRQILGQKVEFLVSFYNNEISEKSEIFDDQFSVERPDGSNFTLKIRSTKLEDSAMYFCASSETSWTGELFFGEGSRLTVL.

This CDR3 reads CASSPRDRDGYTF. In DNA form, the CDR3 reads TGTGCCAGCAGTCCCAGGGACAGGGATGGCTACACCTTC. The chain employs TRBV28 and TRBJ1-2; 9 nucleotides agree with TRBD1. With 5 bases clipped from V and 6 bases from J, the junction kept 4 bases outside the gene matches. Germline V CDR1 and CDR2: MDHEN, SYDVKM. This CDR3 is 13 amino acids long.

The V gene is TRBV5-1, the J gene TRBJ2-5; 12 bases line up with TRBD1. Germline V lookup: CDR1 SGHRS, CDR2 YFSETQ. J lost 5 bases, V lost 5 bases, and 7 bases had no gene match. This CDR3 contains 15 residues. This chain's CDR3 is CASSGTGGPGETQYF. Written as DNA, the CDR3 is TGCGCCAGCAGTGGGACAGGGGGCCCCGGGGAGACCCAGTACTTC.

Here the CDR3 reads CASARQGQDYGYTF. CDR3 DNA sequence: TGCGCCAGCGCCCGACAGGGGCAAGACTATGGCTACACCTTC. The V gene is TRBV4-1, the J gene TRBJ1-2, with TRBD1 matching over 8 bases. V lost 8 bases to trimming and J lost 3 bases; unmatched junction nucleotides: 8. CDR3 size: 14 residues. Germline V CDR1 and CDR2: MGHRA, YSYEKL.

The rearrangement joins TRBV28 to TRBJ2-2, with D possibly matching TRBD2 (5 bases). The CDR3 is made up of 13 amino acids. The V and J ends lost 5 bases and 7 bases respectively, with 11 bases between them. Germline values: CDR1 MDHEN, CDR2 SYDVKM. In DNA, the CDR3 is TGTGCCAGCAGTCGACTAACTAGCGGGGAGCTGTTTTTT. This sequence encodes CASSRLTSGELFF.

The chain combines TRBV11-2 with TRBJ2-7; 7 bases are shared with TRBD2. J was trimmed by 4 bases and V by 10 bases; bases with no gene match: 16. The CDR3 extends over 15 amino acids. Looked up from germline, CDR1 is SGHAT and CDR2 is FQNNGV. DNA for the CDR3: TGTGCCACCACCATGGGGACTATCCCAGCTTACGAGCAGTACTTC. Encoded protein: CATTMGTIPAYEQYF.

In its sample, this clone was seen once. This chain joins TRBV5-5 and TRBJ2-7; D is possibly TRBD1 (6 bases). V shed 3 bases and J shed 6 bases, with 19 bases lying between them. CDR1 is SGHKS and CDR2 is YYEKEE in the germline V gene (reference sequence). The CDR3 is made up of 15 amino acids. The CDR3 is CASSSGAGLLSEQYF. The CDR3 DNA sequence: TGTGCCAGCAGCTCAGGGGCAGGCCTGCTTTCCGAGCAGTACTTC.

This chain uses TRBV7-2 with TRBJ2-3; TRBD2 aligns across 9 bases. Trimming at V came to 1 base and at J to 2 bases, leaving 13 bases not matched to a gene. Germline assignment: CDR1 SGHTA and CDR2 FQGNSA. This CDR3 has 19 residues. CDR3 residues: CASSLGPPGRLAATDTQYF. CDR3 bases: TGTGCCAGCAGCTTAGGTCCCCCCGGGAGACTAGCGGCCACAGATACGCAGTATTTT.

The chain carries TRBV29-1 and TRBJ2-1; TRBD2 matches 12 bases. V shed 0 bases and J 8 bases; nucleotides not matched to a gene: 5. CDR1 is SQVTM and CDR2 is ANQGSEA in the germline V gene. The length of the CDR3 is 15 residues. DNA for the CDR3: TGCAGCGTTGAAGATTGGCTAGCGGGAGGGTATGAGCAGTTCTTC. Translation gives CSVEDWLAGGYEQFF.

The chain links TRBV28 to TRBJ1-1; D ambiguous. The CDR3 is 12 residues long. Looked up from germline, CDR1 is MDHEN and CDR2 is SYDVKM. The V end was cut by 8 bases, the J end by 5 bases, with 12 bases between. The CDR3 sequence: CASREYRTEAFF. The CDR3 coding sequence is TGTGCCAGCCGGGAGTATCGAACTGAAGCTTTCTTT.

This chain connects TRBV6-5 to TRBJ1-2, with no clear D. V was trimmed by 6 bases and J by 2 bases, leaving 10 bases between them. Germline V gene lookup returns CDR1 MNHEY and CDR2 SVGAGI. The CDR3 has 13 amino acids. The CDR3 is CASRGGANYGYTF. The CDR3 DNA reads as TGTGCCAGCAGGGGAGGAGCCAACTATGGCTACACCTTC.

This chain links TRBV7-9 with TRBJ1-5; possibly TRBD1 for D (6 bases). Looked up from germline, CDR1 is SEHNR and CDR2 is FQNEAQ (reference sequence). The CDR3 is 14 residues long. V was trimmed by 5 bases and J by 1 base, leaving 9 bases between them. The CDR3 DNA reads TGTGCCAGCAGCCCACAGGGAAGCAATCAGCCCCAGCATTTT. This sequence encodes CASSPQGSNQPQHF.

In this sample, this clone turned up once. The chain recombines TRBV19 with TRBJ2-1, with 10 bases lining up with TRBD1. The germline CDR1 and CDR2 sequences are LNHDA and SQIVND (reference sequence). The CDR3 is 17 amino acids. Trimming cost V 5 bases and J 1 base; bases outside gene matches: 8. CDR3 residues: CASSGRTGGKSYNEQFF. As DNA, the CDR3 is TGTGCCAGTAGTGGACGGACAGGGGGGAAGTCCTACAATGAGCAGTTCTTC.

The V gene is TRBV19, the J gene TRBJ2-7; 8 bases line up with TRBD1. With V trimmed by 4 bases and J by 6 bases, 8 bases remained unmatched. Germline assignment: CDR1 LNHDA and CDR2 SQIVND (reference sequence). The CDR3 is 14 amino acids. The DNA for the CDR3 is TGTGCCAGTAGTAGGGCCAGGGGGACAGGCGAGCAGTACTTC. Its protein is CASSRARGTGEQYF.

This clone was observed once. The chain carries TRBV20-1 and TRBJ1-1, with D hard to call. The CDR3 has 11 residues. From germline, CDR1 is DFQATT and CDR2 SNEGSKA (reference sequence). The V gene lost 3 bases and the J gene lost 4 bases, with 6 bases spanning the gap. Here the CDR3 DNA reads TGCAGTGCTAGTTCCGGCACTGAAGCTTTCTTT. This translates into CSASSGTEAFF.

The rearrangement joins TRBV19 to TRBJ2-7; TRBD1 aligns across 8 bases. V gave up 5 bases and J gave up 2 bases; unmatched junction bases: 8. CDR1 is LNHDA, CDR2 SQIVND, per germline (reference sequence). The CDR3 contains 15 residues. The CDR3 sequence is CASSFRQGLAYEQYF. The CDR3 nucleotides read TGTGCCAGTAGTTTTCGACAGGGGTTGGCCTACGAGCAGTACTTC. The full variable domain, its missing parts supplied by reference TRBV19 and TRBJ2-7, is DGGITQSPKYLFRKEGQNVTLSCEQNLNHDAMYWYRQDPGQGLRLIYYSQIVNDFQKGDIAEGYSVSREKKESFPLTVTSAQKNPTAFYLCASSFRQGLAYEQYFGPGTRLTVT.

This rearrangement joins TRBV30 to TRBJ1-1; tentatively, D is TRBD1 (6 bases). With 0 bases removed from V and 0 bases from J, the gap between germline ends came to 17 bases. The CDR3 totals 17 residues. Germline V gives CDR1 GTSNPN, CDR2 SVGIG (reference sequence). DNA of the CDR3: TGTGCCTGGAGTGTATATTTGGGGGCCGAAATGAACACTGAAGCTTTCTTT. Its protein product is CAWSVYLGAEMNTEAFF. Full variable domain (rest looked up from reference TRBV30 and TRBJ1-1): SQTIHQWPATLVQPVGSPLSLECTVEGTSNPNLYWYRQAAGRGLQLLFYSVGIGQISSEVPQNLSASRPQDRQFILSSKKLLLSDSGFYLCAWSVYLGAEMNTEAFFGQGTRLTVV.

V usage is TRBV6-5 and J usage is TRBJ2-1, with TRBD1 matching over 8 bases. Germline-derived CDR1 and CDR2 are MNHEY and SVGAGI. This CDR3 is built from 13 residues. V was pared by 6 bases and J by 6 bases, with 4 bases of the junction left unmatched. The CDR3 DNA reads as TGTGCCAGCAGAAAAACAGGGGGCAATGAGCAGTTCTTC. Protein: CASRKTGGNEQFF.

This clone was recorded only once. V is TRBV9 and J is TRBJ2-2; D is possibly TRBD1 (7 bases). Germline values: CDR1 SGDLS, CDR2 YYNGEE. The length of the CDR3 is 18 residues. V lost 2 bases and J lost 4, with 21 bases in between. CDR3 nucleotides: TGTGCCAGCAGCGTGGGCAGGGGGGCCCAAATGGGCACCGGGGAGCTGTTTTTT. This encodes CASSVGRGAQMGTGELFF.